This is a list of T cell receptor beta chains from one sample in a study of response to subunit inactivated influenza vaccine. TCRdb ran MiXCR on the RT-PCR reads and lists one entry per CDR3 protein. The repertoire holds about 650,000 distinct CDR3 sequences, with about a sixth as singletons. The sequencing used PBMCs from blood, collected 11 to 12 days after vaccination. The source of these receptors is a man in his forties or fifties who received an inactivated influenza vaccine. Both conserved end residues are part of each CDR3. D genes are given only for firm matches. Only part of the rows carry a size: once, few, many, or a class if the clone is expanded.

D gene | J gene | V gene | clone size | CDR3 DNA | CDR3 protein
TRBD1 | TRBJ1-2 | TRBV9 | few | TGTGCCAGCAGCGCCCCAGGGGGTTTATATGGCTACACCTTC | CASSAPGGLYGYTF
NA | TRBJ1-5 | TRBV5-1 | NA | TGCGCCAGCAGCTTGGGGTCAGGGGAAGGGCCCCAGCATTTT | CASSLGSGEGPQHF
NA | TRBJ2-2 | TRBV5-1 | many | TGCGCCAGCAGCTTGCCGGGACTGAACACCGGGGAGCTGTTTTTT | CASSLPGLNTGELFF
TRBD2 | TRBJ2-1 | TRBV6-2/TRBV6-3 | few | TGTGCCAGCAGGCCCAGGACTAGCTCCTACAATGAGCAGTTCTTC | CASRPRTSSYNEQFF
TRBD1 | TRBJ2-3 | TRBV9 | few | TGTGCCAGCAGCGTGTCGACAGGGAGCCCAGATACGCAGTATTTT | CASSVSTGSPDTQYF
NA | TRBJ1-2 | TRBV7-9 | NA | TGTGCCAGCAGCTCGGGGCCCTACACCCCCGTTGGCACCTTC | CASSSGPYTPVGTF
NA | TRBJ1-4 | TRBV4-2 | NA | TGTGCCAGCAGCCAACCCCCCAGCGAAAAACTGTTTTTT | CASSQPPSEKLFF
TRBD2 | TRBJ2-1 | TRBV5-1 | NA | TGCGCCAGCAGCTTGGGAGGGGCGGGAGTTGGTTATGAGCAGTTCTTC | CASSLGGAGVGYEQFF
TRBD2 | TRBJ2-6 | TRBV6-2/TRBV6-3 | few | TGTGCCAGCAGTTACTCTCGAGCGGGAGCGATCTCTGGGGCCAACGTCCTGACTTTC | CASSYSRAGAISGANVLTF
TRBD1 | TRBJ2-1 | TRBV2 | NA | TGTGCCAGCAGTGAAATAGGTGACAGGGCAACCTACAATGAGCAGTTCTTC | CASSEIGDRATYNEQFF
TRBD1 | TRBJ1-2 | TRBV29-1 | few | TGCAGCGCTTCGCCGCGACAGGGGGTGGAAGGCTACACCTTC | CSASPRQGVEGYTF
TRBD2 | TRBJ2-1 | TRBV5-5 | many | TGTGCCAGCAGCTTGGGTGGGACTAGCGGGTACAATGAGCAGTTCTTC | CASSLGGTSGYNEQFF
NA | TRBJ2-1 | TRBV4-1 | few | TGCGCCAGCAGCCAAGTTGGAGGGCCCAATGAGCAGTTCTTC | CASSQVGGPNEQFF
TRBD2 | TRBJ2-1 | TRBV27 | NA | TGTGCCAGCGTGGGACCGGGACTAGCGGGGGGGAGCTCCTACAATGAGCAGTTCTTC | CASVGPGLAGGSSYNEQFF
NA | TRBJ2-7 | TRBV28 | once | TGTGCCAGCAGTCTACTAACGACTAGTGACGAGCAGTACTTC | CASSLLTTSDEQYF
NA | TRBJ2-1 | TRBV4-2 | NA | TGTGCCAGCAGCCAAGCTTCACACAATGAGCAGTTCTTC | CASSQASHNEQFF
NA | TRBJ1-4 | TRBV7-2 | NA | TGTGCCAGCAGCGCGTTGGGGGCCACCTCTAATGAAAAACTGTTTTTT | CASSALGATSNEKLFF
TRBD1 | TRBJ1-2 | TRBV12-3/TRBV12-4 | NA | TGTGCCAGCAGTTTTGTACGACAGGGGGTAGGGTATGGCTACACCTTC | CASSFVRQGVGYGYTF
TRBD2 | TRBJ2-7 | TRBV20-1 | NA | TGCAGTGCTAGACGGAGCGGGAGGGCAGGCGAGCAGTACTTC | CSARRSGRAGEQYF
NA | TRBJ2-3 | TRBV20-1 | few | TGCAGTGCTAGGCAGGACCTCATAGGGGATACGCAGTATTTT | CSARQDLIGDTQYF
NA | TRBJ1-5 | TRBV6-1 | NA | TGTGCCAGCACCGGGGCCAATCAGCCCCAGCATTTT | CASTGANQPQHF
NA | TRBJ1-6 | TRBV28 | few | TGTGCCAGCAGTTTATCAGACAGGAATTCACCCCTCCACTTT | CASSLSDRNSPLHF
TRBD2 | TRBJ2-5 | TRBV20-1 | NA | TGCAGTGCTAGAGATTCTAGCGGGAGGGCCCAAGAGACCCAGTACTTC | CSARDSSGRAQETQYF
NA | TRBJ2-7 | TRBV5-1 | NA | TGCGCCAGCAGCTTGGACAGGGCGGTGAACGAGCAGTACTTC | CASSLDRAVNEQYF
NA | TRBJ1-5 | TRBV6-5 | NA | TGTGCCAGCAGTTACTCGAATGGAGATCAGCCCCAGCATTTT | CASSYSNGDQPQHF
TRBD2 | TRBJ2-5 | TRBV29-1 | many | TGCAGCGTTGGTAGCGGGCCTGGGGAGACCCAGTACTTC | CSVGSGPGETQYF
NA | TRBJ1-2 | TRBV28 | NA | TGTGCCAGCAGTCCCCTTGAACTTTATGGCTACACCTTC | CASSPLELYGYTF
NA | TRBJ2-1 | TRBV4-3 | NA | TGCGCCAGCAGCCAGGGGGGCCCCTACAATGAGCAGTTCTTC | CASSQGGPYNEQFF
TRBD2 | TRBJ2-1 | TRBV11-2 | few | TGTGCCAGCAGCTTAGGAGAGGAAGCGGGGGCCTACTTCAAGGAGCAGTTCTTC | CASSLGEEAGAYFKEQFF
TRBD2 | TRBJ2-1 | TRBV20-1 | few | TGCAGTGCTAGAGATCAGCGCGGGGGGGCTTGGAATGAGCAGTTCTTC | CSARDQRGGAWNEQFF
NA | TRBJ2-4 | TRBV12-3/TRBV12-4 | few | TGTGCCAGCAGTTTCGGGAATCTCCTAGCCAAAAACATTCAGTACTTC | CASSFGNLLAKNIQYF